Below, one T cell receptor beta chain is given with its context. No antigen is known for it. The entry originates in a study of T cell responses to AZD1222 COVID-19 vaccine. V shed 2 bases and J shed 3 bases, with 17 bases lying between them. Germline V gives CDR1 MGHRA, CDR2 YSYEKL. This CDR3 region has 16 residues. Generated by immunoSEQ multiplex PCR, the TCRdb table keeps only in-frame clones and is missing some. The profile covers more than 150,000 clones, with 80% to 95% appearing a single time and less than 5.5% taken by the ten largest. Whole-study results and caveats: Only a handful of AZD1222 recipients were seropositive at baseline. None of the repertoires were sampled until the peak T cell response had passed. Donors in the cohort were predominantly white British and more often female, and clonal diversity was possibly underestimated.

This clonotype originated in an adult in good health. J is TRBJ2-7 and V is TRBV4-1, with D unresolved. The sequences come from peripheral blood, collected on day 0 of AZD1222 vaccination. CDR3 in amino acids: CASSQTPNGPLYEQYF. The CDR3 DNA follows: TGCGCCAGCAGCCAAACCCCCAATGGACCTCTCTACGAGCAGTACTTC.